The 15 T cell receptor beta chains in this list originate from one sample, sequenced in a study of cytomegalovirus exposure and HLA in healthy donors. PCR used 60 Vbeta primers and 13 Jbeta primers. Sequencing was performed with immunoSEQ multiplex PCR; in TCRdb, only in-frame clones are kept and a portion is missing. The repertoire holds about 170,000 clones, with 65% to 85% as singletons. Sequencing used PBMCs. The receptors shown here come from a woman in her forties or fifties in good health and CMV-seropositive.

V gene TRBV7-8 combines with J gene TRBJ2-1, with D perhaps matching TRBD1 (6 bases). The CDR3 length is 13 residues. The V end was cut by 1 base, the J end by 7 bases, with 8 bases between. In germline, CDR1 is SGHVS, CDR2 FQNEAQ. DNA of the CDR3: TGTGCCAGCAGCTTAGGAGGGGGTAATGAGCAGTTCTTC. It is translated as CASSLGGGNEQFF.

The V and J genes are TRBV5-1 and TRBJ2-3, with D possibly TRBD2 on 7 matching bases. The ends were cut back, 4 bases at V and 6 bases at J, with 18 bases in the middle. The germline V gene encodes CDR1 SGHRS and CDR2 YFSETQ. The CDR3 runs 15 residues. CDR3 amino acids: CASSPRGGAADTQYF. DNA for the CDR3: TGCGCCAGCAGCCCCCGTGGGGGGGCCGCCGATACGCAGTATTTT.

The chain combines TRBV18 with TRBJ2-5; 8 bases align to TRBD1. The J segment lost 4 bases and the V segment lost 6 bases, leaving 7 bases of the junction unmatched. The CDR3 has 14 amino acids. Germline V gene data show CDR1 as KGHSH and CDR2 as LQKENI. The CDR3 region has the DNA TGTGCCAGCTCTTGGACAGGGCCTTCAGAGACCCAGTACTTC. It yields the protein CASSWTGPSETQYF.

The chain carries TRBV5-6 and TRBJ2-5; 7 bases are a match to TRBD2. CDR1 and CDR2 from the germline V gene are SGHDT and YYEEEE. The CDR3 extends over 17 amino acids. After removal of 4 bases from V and 4 bases from J, the junction contained 16 bases not matched to a gene. CDR3 protein: CASSLLGGESVRETQYF. Here the CDR3 DNA reads TGTGCCAGCAGCCTCTTGGGGGGGGAGAGTGTAAGAGAGACCCAGTACTTC.

This chain uses TRBV30 with TRBJ2-3, with TRBD1 matching over 7 bases. There are 19 residues in the CDR3. V lost 1 base to trimming and J lost 0 bases; unmatched junction nucleotides: 16. CDR1 is GTSNPN, CDR2 SVGIG, per germline (reference sequence). CDR3 DNA sequence: TGTGCCTGGAGTGGGGGCCGTTCTCGGAGGACAGGTAGCACAGATACGCAGTATTTT. Its protein is CAWSGGRSRRTGSTDTQYF.

Only one count was recorded for this clone. The chain couples TRBV6-1 to TRBJ2-2, with 7 bases fitting TRBD1. The V gene end was trimmed by 7 bases and the J gene end by 5 bases; junction bases not matched to a gene: 7. The CDR3 contains 14 residues. Germline-derived CDR1 and CDR2 are MNHNS and SASEGT. CDR3 in DNA: TGTGCCAGCACTAGACAGGGTACAACCGGGGAGCTGTTTTTT. Encoded protein: CASTRQGTTGELFF.

V gene TRBV2 combines with J gene TRBJ1-6, with a tentative D call TRBD1 (5 bases). CDR3 length: 13 amino acids. V lost 4 bases, J lost 17 bases, and 18 bases lay in between. Looked up from germline, CDR1 is SNHLY and CDR2 is FYNNEI. The CDR3 sequence: CASSAGRGSEVHF. In nucleotides, the CDR3 is TGTGCCAGCAGTGCAGGGAGGGGATCCGAAGTCCACTTT.

This chain uses TRBV9 with TRBJ1-6; 8 bases map to TRBD1. The CDR3 spans 15 residues. The junction had 9 bases not matched to a gene; V was cut back by 3 bases and J by 10 bases. Looked up from germline, CDR1 is SGDLS and CDR2 is YYNGEE. CDR3 sequence: CASSAADRERSPLHF. The DNA for the CDR3 is TGTGCCAGCAGCGCAGCGGACAGGGAAAGGTCACCCCTCCACTTT.

The chain employs TRBV5-4 and TRBJ1-5, with D perhaps TRBD1 (5 bases). Trimming removed 0 bases at V and 6 bases at J, with 7 bases between. CDR3 length equals 13 residues. Germline V gives CDR1 SGHNT, CDR2 YYREEE (reference sequence). The CDR3 region is CASSLAGSQPQHF. The CDR3 region has the DNA TGTGCCAGCAGCTTGGCAGGGTCTCAGCCCCAGCATTTT.

The chain is built from TRBV9 and TRBJ2-1; 10 bases match TRBD2. Trimming took 0 bases from V and 7 from J; bases not matched to a gene: 4. Germline V CDR1 and CDR2: SGDLS, YYNGEE. The CDR3 contains 15 residues. CDR3 DNA sequence: TGTGCCAGCAGCGTAGGGGCTAGCGGGGGTAATGAGCAGTTCTTC. Translation: CASSVGASGGNEQFF.

The V gene is TRBV6-5, the J gene TRBJ2-3; the D is unclear. Germline V gene sequence: CDR1 MNHEY, CDR2 SVGAGI. The CDR3 loop spans 13 amino acids. V was pared by 2 bases and J by 6 bases, with 9 bases between. CDR3 residues: CASSYRHGDTQYF. The CDR3 DNA sequence: TGTGCCAGCAGTTACAGGCACGGGGATACGCAGTATTTT.

V gene TRBV9 combines with J gene TRBJ1-4; D is unclear. V was shortened by 4 bases and J by 6 bases, with 7 bases between the two germline ends. Germline CDR1 reads SGDLS; CDR2 reads YYNGEE. The CDR3 runs to 12 residues. Here the CDR3 reads CASSPRDEKLFF. The CDR3 DNA is TGTGCCAGCAGCCCCCGAGATGAAAAACTGTTTTTT.

Note on this clone: At one of its ends the junction is not consistent with the germline gene, which may arise from a read error. The rearrangement links TRBV6-1 to TRBJ2-7, with a tentative D call TRBD1 (6 bases). Germline CDR1 MNHNS, CDR2 SASEGT. The CDR3 is 15 amino acids. CDR3 in DNA: TGTGCCAGCAGCGAAGAGCTGAGGACAGTCTACGAGCAGTACTTC. It encodes CASSEELRTVYEQYF.

This clone was detected only once. The V call is TRBV5-4, the J call TRBJ1-2; 7 bases agree with TRBD1. This CDR3 comprises 15 residues. Trimming at V came to 1 base and at J to 7 bases, leaving 10 bases not matched to a gene. Germline V lookup: CDR1 SGHNT, CDR2 YYREEE (reference sequence). The CDR3 DNA follows: TGTGCCAGCAGCTTGAGTGACAGGGATTCTGCTGGCTACACCTTC. Its translation is CASSLSDRDSAGYTF.

For the CDR3, the DNA is TGTGCCAGCAGCAGGGGGCAAGACTATGGCTACACCTTC. Encoded protein: CASSRGQDYGYTF. V is TRBV2 and J is TRBJ1-2; 8 positions match TRBD1. CDR1 and CDR2 (germline): SNHLY, FYNNEI. The length of the CDR3 is 13 residues. The J segment lost 3 bases and the V segment lost 6 bases, leaving 3 bases of the junction unmatched.